This T cell receptor (beta chain) emerged from a study of response to subunit inactivated influenza vaccine. Study-level results: Authors proposed each seasonal influenza vaccination draws in few new T cells.

The junction had 7 bases not matched to a gene; V was cut back by 5 bases and J by 5 bases. CDR1 and CDR2 from the germline V gene are DFQATT and SNEGSKA (reference sequence). The CDR3 consists of 14 residues. One entry per CDR3 protein, called by TCRdb with MiXCR from the RT-PCR reads. Here the sample spans approximately 530,000 distinct CDR3 sequences, approximately 12% being singletons. Details on this clonotype: Antigen unknown.

This TCR derives from a middle-aged man who received an inactivated influenza vaccine. The V gene is TRBV20-1, the J gene TRBJ2-1, with 9 bases lining up with TRBD2. The sample was PBMCs from blood, taken roughly 47 days after vaccination. In nucleotides, the CDR3 is TGCAGTGCTGAGACGCTAGCGGGGAACAATGAGCAGTTCTTC. Protein sequence: CSAETLAGNNEQFF.